Each of the 20 T cell receptor beta chains below was sequenced from the same sample in a study of OX40 agonist ivuxolimab in advanced cancers. Clones were read by immunoSEQ multiplex PCR, and TCRdb kept only the in-frame ones, dropping some. The table shows 95,000 to 150,000 clones, with just under 95% occurring only once. The sample in question was CD4+ or CD8+ T cells sorted from blood, obtained in a trial of the OX40 agonist ivuxolimab. The receptors were gathered from an adult with an advanced solid tumor such as melanoma, head and neck, liver or kidney cancer.

The chain couples TRBV15 to TRBJ2-2; the D call may be TRBD1 or TRBD2 (5 bases each). The CDR3 has 18 amino acids. Germline values: CDR1 LNHNV, CDR2 YYDKDF (reference sequence). Trimming took 0 bases from V and 2 from J, leaving 16 bases between them. The CDR3 spells CATSRDFSLGPNTGELFF. CDR3 DNA: TGTGCCACCAGCAGAGATTTTTCGCTGGGACCTAACACCGGGGAGCTGTTTTTT.

The rearrangement links TRBV9 to TRBJ1-5, with D uncertain. The CDR3 sequence is 13 residues long. The V gene lost 1 base and the J gene lost 4 bases, with 6 bases spanning the gap. Looked up from germline, CDR1 is SGDLS and CDR2 is YYNGEE. CDR3 DNA: TGTGCCAGCAGCGTATGGGCAAATCAGCCCCAGCATTTT. This gives the protein CASSVWANQPQHF.

The V and J genes are TRBV2 and TRBJ1-2, with 7 bases matching TRBD1. CDR1 SNHLY and CDR2 FYNNEI come from the germline V gene. This CDR3 contains 12 residues. The ends lost 6 bases at V and 3 bases at J; junction bases unmatched: 1. The CDR3 DNA reads TGTGCCAGCAGGCAGGGGGACTATGGCTACACCTTC. It codes for CASRQGDYGYTF.

The gene calls are TRBV7-2 and TRBJ1-2; D gene uncertain. This CDR3 is 15 amino acids long. Trimming took off 5 bases at V and 8 bases at J, with 21 bases between the two ends. Germline CDR1 and CDR2: SGHTA and FQGNSA. In DNA form, the CDR3 reads TGTGCCAGCAGCCCTGCCCCCTGGGGTGATGTCGGCTACACCTTC. Amino acid sequence: CASSPAPWGDVGYTF.

J is TRBJ2-2 and V is TRBV18, with 8 bases lining up with TRBD1. Germline V CDR1 and CDR2: KGHSH, LQKENI. The CDR3 sequence is 16 residues long. The trim removed 0 bases at V and 7 bases at J, leaving 7 bases unmatched. In DNA, the CDR3 is TGTGCCAGCTCACCACCGAAGGGACAGGATTTCGGGGAGCTGTTTTTT. This translates into CASSPPKGQDFGELFF.

This chain connects TRBV7-3 to TRBJ1-1, with TRBD1 as a possible D gene (6 bases). From germline, CDR1 is SGHTA and CDR2 FQGTGA. V lost 7 bases and J lost 1, with 10 bases in between. This CDR3 is 13 amino acids long. The DNA of the CDR3 is TGTGCCAGCATGGGGGGGCGGAACACTGAAGCTTTCTTT. It yields the protein CASMGGRNTEAFF. Supplemented by reference TRBV7-3 and TRBJ1-1, the full variable domain reads GAGVSQTPSNKVTEKGKYVELRCDPISGHTALYWYRQSLGQGPEFLIYFQGTGAADDSGLPNDRFFAVRPEGSVSTLKIQRTERGDSAVYLCASMGGRNTEAFFGQGTRLTVV.

V usage is TRBV1 and J usage is TRBJ2-2; the table calls TRBD1, which could not be checked here. TRBV1 is a documented pseudogene. The CDR3 has 13 residues. The CDR3, as DNA: TGCACCAGCAGCCACCAGAACACCGGGGAGCTGTTTTTT. This translates into CTSSHQNTGELFF.

The V call is TRBV5-1, the J call TRBJ2-3; D not certain. The V gene's germline CDR1 is SGHRS and CDR2 YFSETQ. Between the trimmed V and J ends, which lost 1 base and 0 bases, there was a span of 9 bases. The CDR3 length is 15 residues. The CDR3 nucleotides read TGCGCCAGCAGCTTGCAACCGGTGAGCACAGATACGCAGTATTTT. Translating gives CASSLQPVSTDTQYF.

V and J are TRBV19 and TRBJ1-5, with D unresolved. Germline CDR1 LNHDA, CDR2 SQIVND (reference sequence). V shed 5 bases and J shed 3 bases, with 5 bases lying between them. The CDR3 length is 12 residues. The chain's CDR3 is CASSRPNQPQHF. The DNA for the CDR3 is TGTGCCAGTAGTCGACCCAATCAGCCCCAGCATTTT.

V is TRBV11-3 and J is TRBJ2-2; TRBD1 or TRBD2 may be the D gene (6 bases each). The CDR3 is made up of 14 amino acids. With 3 bases removed from V and 5 bases from J, the gap between germline ends came to 10 bases. Germline V gene sequence: CDR1 SGHNT, CDR2 YENEEA. CDR3 in amino acids: CASSFGGGTGELFF. CDR3 DNA: TGTGCCAGCAGCTTTGGAGGGGGGACCGGGGAGCTGTTTTTT.

J is TRBJ2-3 and V is TRBV7-9, with 8 bases that match TRBD2. Losses at the gene ends were 3 bases for V and 8 bases for J; bases not matched to a gene: 7. This CDR3 is built from 14 residues. The germline V gene has CDR1 SEHNR and CDR2 FQNEAQ (reference sequence). DNA of the CDR3: TGTGCCAGCAGCTTCACAGCGGGAGCTGTTACGCAGTATTTT. Translating it yields CASSFTAGAVTQYF.

The CDR3 here is CASSFPVAYEQFF. The CDR3 DNA follows: TGTGCCAGCAGCTTCCCAGTGGCCTATGAGCAGTTCTTC. The V call is TRBV5-8, the J call TRBJ2-1; D not certain. The germline V gene encodes CDR1 SGHTS and CDR2 YDEGEE. The CDR3 runs 13 residues. V gave up 2 bases and J gave up 8 bases, with 11 bases separating them.

The chain has TRBV28 and TRBJ1-1; D may be TRBD1 (6 bases). The ends were cut back, 5 bases at V and 7 bases at J, with 17 bases in the middle. Per the germline V gene, CDR1 is MDHEN and CDR2 is SYDVKM. This CDR3 is built from 14 residues. The CDR3 sequence is CASSTLGGGYEAFF. The DNA for the CDR3 is TGTGCCAGCAGTACTCTAGGGGGGGGCTATGAAGCTTTCTTT. Drawing the rest from reference TRBV28 and TRBJ1-1, the complete variable domain is DVKVTQSSRYLVKRTGEKVFLECVQDMDHENMFWYRQDPGLGLRLIYFSYDVKMKEKGDIPEGYSVSREKKERFSLILESASTNQTSMYLCASSTLGGGYEAFFGQGTRLTVV.

V gene TRBV20-1 combines with J gene TRBJ2-5, with a weak D call TRBD2 (6 bases). In germline, CDR1 is DFQATT, CDR2 SNEGSKA (reference sequence). The V gene lost 6 bases and the J gene lost 9 bases, with 11 bases spanning the gap. The CDR3 runs 10 residues. The CDR3 nucleotides read TGCAGTGCCCAAGGGACTTCCCAGTACTTC. Translation: CSAQGTSQYF.

The CDR3 sequence is CASSYYRDSNQPQHF. The CDR3 DNA reads as TGTGCCAGCAGTTACTACAGGGATAGCAATCAGCCCCAGCATTTT. The rearrangement uses TRBV6-6 and TRBJ1-5; possible D gene TRBD1, 6 bases. Germline-derived CDR1 and CDR2 are MNHNY and SVGAGI (reference sequence). This CDR3 spans 15 amino acids. Trimming shortened V by 1 base and J by 0 bases, and 7 bases separated the two germline ends.

The chain employs TRBV19 and TRBJ2-2, with D maybe TRBD1 (8 bases). Per the germline V gene, CDR1 is LNHDA and CDR2 is SQIVND (reference sequence). Trimming took off 1 base at V and 6 bases at J, with 15 bases between the two ends. This CDR3 is built from 16 residues. CDR3 in amino acids: CASSIGWTGRAGELFF. The CDR3 DNA reads TGTGCCAGTAGTATAGGTTGGACAGGGAGGGCCGGGGAGCTGTTTTTT.

The rearrangement joins TRBV19 to TRBJ2-1, with D perhaps TRBD1 (5 bases). CDR1 and CDR2 (germline): LNHDA, SQIVND (reference sequence). The length of the CDR3 is 15 residues. V was shortened by 2 bases and J by 5 bases, with 13 bases between the two germline ends. CDR3 in DNA: TGTGCCAGTAGTATAAGCAGGGTAGACCACAATGAGCAGTTCTTC. It yields the protein CASSISRVDHNEQFF.

The chain uses TRBV6-5 and TRBJ2-7; D possibly corresponds to TRBD2 (6 bases). Germline V CDR1 and CDR2: MNHEY, SVGAGI. V was cut by 2 bases and J by 1 base, with 12 bases left in between. This CDR3 is 15 amino acids long. CDR3 nucleotides: TGTGCCAGCAGTTACGGAGGGCTTGGGTCCTACGAGCAGTACTTC. Encoded protein: CASSYGGLGSYEQYF.

The CDR3 reads CASSVSDRANTGELFF. The CDR3 nucleotides are TGTGCCAGCAGCGTCTCGGACAGGGCGAACACCGGGGAGCTGTTTTTT. This rearrangement joins TRBV9 to TRBJ2-2, with 8 positions matching TRBD1. V lost 2 bases to trimming and J lost 0 bases; unmatched junction nucleotides: 3. The CDR3 is 16 residues long. Germline CDR1 reads SGDLS; CDR2 reads YYNGEE.

This chain links TRBV11-2 with TRBJ1-1, with D tentatively TRBD1 (6 bases). CDR1 and CDR2 (germline): SGHAT, FQNNGV. Trimming left V 5 bases short and J 7 bases short, with 26 bases between. This CDR3 region has 17 residues. As DNA, the CDR3 is TGTGCCAGCAGCCCAGGTTTCGGGGGCGCCACCCGGGGTGAAGCTTTCTTT. Residues: CASSPGFGGATRGEAFF.